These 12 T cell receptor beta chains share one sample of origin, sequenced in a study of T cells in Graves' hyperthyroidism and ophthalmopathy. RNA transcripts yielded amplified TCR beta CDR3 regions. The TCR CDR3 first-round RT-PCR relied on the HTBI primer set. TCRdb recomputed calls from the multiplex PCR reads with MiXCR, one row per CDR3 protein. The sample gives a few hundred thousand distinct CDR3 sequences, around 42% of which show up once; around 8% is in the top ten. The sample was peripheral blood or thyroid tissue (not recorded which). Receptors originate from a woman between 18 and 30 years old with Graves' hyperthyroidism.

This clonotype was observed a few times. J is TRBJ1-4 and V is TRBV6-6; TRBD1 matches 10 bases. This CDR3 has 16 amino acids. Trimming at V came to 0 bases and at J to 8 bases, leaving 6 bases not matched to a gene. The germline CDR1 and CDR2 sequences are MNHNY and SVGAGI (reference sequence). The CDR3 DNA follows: TGTGCCAGCAGTTACTCGGGACAGGGGCATGAAGAAAAACTGTTTTTT. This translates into CASSYSGQGHEEKLFF.

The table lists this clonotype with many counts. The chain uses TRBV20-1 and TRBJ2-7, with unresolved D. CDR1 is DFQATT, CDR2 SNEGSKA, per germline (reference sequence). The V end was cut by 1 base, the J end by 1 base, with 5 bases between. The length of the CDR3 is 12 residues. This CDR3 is CSARVGSYEQYF. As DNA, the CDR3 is TGCAGTGCTAGAGTGGGGTCCTACGAGCAGTACTTC.

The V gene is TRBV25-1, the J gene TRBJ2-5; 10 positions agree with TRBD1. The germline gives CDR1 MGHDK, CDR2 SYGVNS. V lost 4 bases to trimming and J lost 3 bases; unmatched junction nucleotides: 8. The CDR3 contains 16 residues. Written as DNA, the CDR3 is TGTGCCAGCAGTGCCGACCCGGGACAGGGGAAAGAGACCCAGTACTTC. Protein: CASSADPGQGKETQYF. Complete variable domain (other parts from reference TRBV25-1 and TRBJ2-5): EADIYQTPRYLVIGTGKKITLECSQTMGHDKMYWYQQDPGMELHLIHYSYGVNSTEKGDLSSESTVSRIRTEHFPLTLESARPSHTSQYLCASSADPGQGKETQYFGPGTRLLVL.

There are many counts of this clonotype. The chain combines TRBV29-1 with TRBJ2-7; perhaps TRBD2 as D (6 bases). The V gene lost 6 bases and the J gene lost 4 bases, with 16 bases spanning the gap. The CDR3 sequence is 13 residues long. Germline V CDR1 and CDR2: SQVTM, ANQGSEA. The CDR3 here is CSVAGPDGYEQYF. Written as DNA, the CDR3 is TGCAGCGTCGCGGGGCCCGACGGATACGAGCAGTACTTC.

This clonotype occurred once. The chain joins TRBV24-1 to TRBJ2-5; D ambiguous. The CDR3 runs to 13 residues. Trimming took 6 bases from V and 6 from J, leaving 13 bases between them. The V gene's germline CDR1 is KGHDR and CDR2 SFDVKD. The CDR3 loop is CATSTESRQTQYF. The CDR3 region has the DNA TGTGCCACCAGTACCGAAAGCCGACAGACCCAGTACTTC.

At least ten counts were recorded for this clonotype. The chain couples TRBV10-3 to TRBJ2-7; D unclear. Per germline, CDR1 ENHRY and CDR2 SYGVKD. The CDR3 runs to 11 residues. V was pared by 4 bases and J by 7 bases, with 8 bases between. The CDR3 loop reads CAISVETEQYF. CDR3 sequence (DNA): TGTGCCATCAGTGTAGAGACAGAGCAGTACTTC.

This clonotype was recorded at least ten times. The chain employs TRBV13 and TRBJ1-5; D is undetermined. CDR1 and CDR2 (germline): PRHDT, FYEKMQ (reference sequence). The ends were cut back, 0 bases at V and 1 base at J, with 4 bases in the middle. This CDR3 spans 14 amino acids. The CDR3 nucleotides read TGTGCCAGCAGCTTAGGTCGAAGCAATCAGCCCCAGCATTTT. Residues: CASSLGRSNQPQHF.

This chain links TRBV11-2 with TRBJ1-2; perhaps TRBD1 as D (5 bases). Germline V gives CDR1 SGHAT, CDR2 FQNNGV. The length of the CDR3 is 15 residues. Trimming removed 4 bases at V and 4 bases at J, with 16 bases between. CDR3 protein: CASSWPGILAYGYTF. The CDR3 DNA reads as TGTGCCAGCAGCTGGCCAGGGATACTCGCCTATGGCTACACCTTC.

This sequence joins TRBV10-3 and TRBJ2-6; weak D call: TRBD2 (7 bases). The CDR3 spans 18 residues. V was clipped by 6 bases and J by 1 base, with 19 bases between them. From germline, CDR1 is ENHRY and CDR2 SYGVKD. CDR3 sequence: CAISLGGAIDSGANVLTF. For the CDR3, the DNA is TGTGCCATCAGCCTGGGGGGGGCGATCGATTCTGGGGCCAACGTCCTGACTTTC.

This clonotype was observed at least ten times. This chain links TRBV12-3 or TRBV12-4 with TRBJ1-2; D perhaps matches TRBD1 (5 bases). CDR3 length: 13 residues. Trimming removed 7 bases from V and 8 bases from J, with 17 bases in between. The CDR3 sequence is CASTDPGTLGYTF. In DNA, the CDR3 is TGTGCCAGCACTGACCCCGGGACCTTAGGCTACACCTTC.

The CDR3 sequence is CSVGSGTQAFF. The DNA of the CDR3 is TGCAGCGTTGGCTCCGGGACACAAGCTTTCTTT. The rearrangement links TRBV29-1 to TRBJ1-1; TRBD1 is a possible D gene (6 bases). The V gene lost 4 bases and the J gene lost 9 bases, with 12 bases spanning the gap. CDR3 length: 11 residues. Looked up from germline, CDR1 is SQVTM and CDR2 is ANQGSEA.

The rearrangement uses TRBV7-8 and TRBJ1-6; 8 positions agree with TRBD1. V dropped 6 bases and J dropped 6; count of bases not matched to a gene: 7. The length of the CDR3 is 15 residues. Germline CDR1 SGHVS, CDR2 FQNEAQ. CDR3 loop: CASSRDRGGNSPLHF. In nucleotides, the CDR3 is TGTGCCAGCAGTCGAGACAGGGGAGGTAATTCACCCCTCCACTTT.